This TCR beta chain originates from a study of T cell responses to AZD1222 COVID-19 vaccine. Study summary: Second-dose recipients at about 4 or about 12 weeks were treated as one pooled group.

Using immunoSEQ multiplex PCR, the repertoire was profiled, and TCRdb retains in-frame clones only, with some absent. The sample lists approximately 100,000 clones; about 94% were seen once. Note on this clone: Antigen unknown.

The study's findings and limits: Spike-specific TCR breadth and depth rose after two AZD1222 doses. Only 5 or 6 people who got AZD1222 tested seropositive at baseline. CD4 TCRs covered the whole spike, strongest at regions 160-218 and 743-854.

Sequences were derived from peripheral blood, sampled on day 0 of AZD1222 vaccination. This TCR came from an adult in good health.

CDR3 sequence reads: CASSQEAGEGNEKLFF. The CDR3, as DNA: TGCGCCAGCAGCCAAGAAGCGGGGGAAGGTAATGAAAAACTGTTTTTT. V is TRBV4-3 and J is TRBJ1-4; weak D call: TRBD1 (5 bases). V shed 0 bases and J shed 4 bases, with 12 bases lying between them. CDR1 is LGHNA and CDR2 is YSLEER in the germline V gene. The length of the CDR3 is 16 residues.